The 14 T cell receptor beta chains listed next were all sequenced from one sample in a study of blood T cells in healthy people across ages. Combining a sample-barcoded 5' primer with a J-beta primer mix, a second PCR ran for 7 to 11 cycles. Each CDR3 protein gets one entry after TCRdb re-called the 5' RACE reads with MiXCR. The profile covers about 1 million distinct CDR3 sequences, with almost 25% appearing a single time and about 0.69% taken by the ten largest. The same data also contributed to another study, on T cells of mothers and their children.

Input material: blood. Source of these receptors: a girl aged 2-10 years in good health.

The sample holds a few counts of this clonotype. This sequence joins TRBV29-1 and TRBJ2-1, with 9 bases that match TRBD2. Germline trimming cut 3 bases from V and 6 bases from J; bases unmatched to any gene: 3. There are 13 residues in the CDR3. CDR1 is SQVTM and CDR2 is ANQGSEA in the germline V gene. The CDR3 nucleotides are TGCAGCGTTGATACTAGCGGGCGCAATGAGCAGTTCTTC. This sequence encodes CSVDTSGRNEQFF.

V usage is TRBV7-9 and J usage is TRBJ1-2, with 7 bases lining up with TRBD1. CDR3 length: 12 amino acids. Trimming cost V 5 bases and J 8 bases; bases outside gene matches: 5. Germline V gives CDR1 SEHNR, CDR2 FQNEAQ (reference sequence). The CDR3 region is CASSGGTAGYTF. The CDR3 DNA sequence: TGTGCCAGCAGCGGAGGGACAGCAGGCTACACCTTC.

This rearrangement joins TRBV20-1 to TRBJ2-5, with D tentatively TRBD2 (6 bases). Germline-derived CDR1 and CDR2 are DFQATT and SNEGSKA (reference sequence). This CDR3 is 14 amino acids long. V was clipped by 7 bases and J by 5 bases, with 20 bases between them. In DNA, the CDR3 is TGCAGTGATTTCTTCGGGCATGGGGGGGAGACCCAGTACTTC. As protein: CSDFFGHGGETQYF.

This clonotype appeared a few times. Sequence at one end of the junction differs from germline and may be a read error. The rearrangement joins TRBV7-3 to TRBJ2-7; D not certain. The CDR3 has 13 amino acids. Per the germline V gene, CDR1 is SGHTA and CDR2 is FQGTGA. The CDR3 DNA reads as TGTGCCGGCAGCGATTGGAAGCGTTACGAGCAGTACTTC. Residues: CAGSDWKRYEQYF.

This clonotype has only a few counts. V gene TRBV20-1 combines with J gene TRBJ2-1, with TRBD2 matching 7 bases. The trim removed 6 bases at V and 5 bases at J, leaving 13 bases unmatched. This CDR3 contains 15 residues. Per germline, CDR1 DFQATT and CDR2 SNEGSKA (reference sequence). This CDR3 is CSATLGTGGDNEQFF. The CDR3 DNA sequence: TGCAGTGCAACCCTAGGGACGGGAGGTGACAATGAGCAGTTCTTC.

The V gene is TRBV10-2, the J gene TRBJ2-2, with no clear D. V was clipped by 3 bases and J by 1 base, with 12 bases between them. The CDR3 is made up of 16 amino acids. Germline lookup yields CDR1 WSHSY and CDR2 SAAADI. CDR3: CASSDGSTVNTGELFF. CDR3 nucleotides: TGCGCCAGCAGTGACGGGTCAACTGTGAACACCGGGGAGCTGTTTTTT.

This clonotype was seen a few times. The chain joins TRBV20-1 to TRBJ2-1; D not resolved. The CDR3 has 11 residues. The V and J ends lost 1 base and 10 bases respectively, with 8 bases between them. The germline V gene encodes CDR1 DFQATT and CDR2 SNEGSKA (reference sequence). The CDR3 is CSARVVDEQFF. The CDR3 nucleotides read TGCAGTGCTAGAGTCGTGGACGAGCAGTTCTTC.

This rearrangement joins TRBV20-1 to TRBJ2-1, with 10 nucleotides matching TRBD2. CDR1 is DFQATT and CDR2 is SNEGSKA in the germline V gene (reference sequence). V lost 5 bases and J lost 5; bases outside the gene matches: 6. This CDR3 has 14 amino acids. CDR3 coding DNA: TGCAGTGCTGGTGGGACTAGCGTGAACAATGAGCAGTTCTTC. Protein: CSAGGTSVNNEQFF.

V usage is TRBV4-3 and J usage is TRBJ2-3; tentative D call: TRBD2 (6 bases). The ends were cut back, 0 bases at V and 4 bases at J, with 20 bases in the middle. The CDR3 extends over 18 amino acids. Germline V lookup: CDR1 LGHNA, CDR2 YSLEER. The CDR3 region is CASSQEGALWGDADTQYF. The DNA for the CDR3 is TGCGCCAGCAGCCAAGAAGGGGCTTTGTGGGGGGACGCAGATACGCAGTATTTT.

There are many counts of this clonotype. The V gene is TRBV7-3, the J gene TRBJ2-5; D unclear. V gave up 5 bases and J gave up 0 bases, with 7 bases separating them. Germline V gene sequence: CDR1 SGHTA, CDR2 FQGTGA. The CDR3 has 13 amino acids. CDR3 sequence: CASSPTNQETQYF. DNA for the CDR3: TGTGCCAGCAGCCCAACTAACCAAGAGACCCAGTACTTC.

The CDR3 nucleotides read TGCGCCAGCAGCTCCCCGGTAGCCGGTATGGAACCCAATGAGCAGTTCTTC. Amino acid sequence: CASSSPVAGMEPNEQFF. This chain uses TRBV5-1 with TRBJ2-5; D remains ambiguous. The end of the DNA aligns better with TRBJ2-1, so the J call may be wrong. The germline V gene has CDR1 SGHRS and CDR2 YFSETQ. The CDR3 spans 17 residues.

This clonotype came up a few times. The J gene is TRBJ1-2, the V gene TRBV5-1; 8 nucleotides agree with TRBD1. Trimming removed 0 bases from V and 4 bases from J; junction bases left unmatched: 2. Germline-derived CDR1 and CDR2 are SGHRS and YFSETQ. The CDR3 contains 14 residues. CDR3 loop: CASSLGDRSYGYTF. The CDR3 DNA reads TGCGCCAGCAGCTTGGGGGACAGGTCCTATGGCTACACCTTC.

This clonotype was seen a single time. This chain joins TRBV6-1 and TRBJ1-2; perhaps TRBD1 as D (6 bases). Germline V CDR1 and CDR2: MNHNS, SASEGT. This CDR3 spans 15 amino acids. Deletions cut 1 base from V and 3 bases from J, with 12 bases between. CDR3: CASSEDGGLDYGYTF. CDR3 DNA: TGTGCCAGCAGTGAAGATGGGGGCTTGGACTATGGCTACACCTTC.

In its sample, this clonotype was seen a few times. The chain combines TRBV4-3 with TRBJ2-5, with 11 bases matching TRBD2. Germline assignment: CDR1 LGHNA and CDR2 YSLEER. CDR3 length: 16 amino acids. Germline trimming cut 4 bases from V and 3 bases from J; bases unmatched to any gene: 7. The CDR3 DNA sequence: TGCGCCAGCAGCCCCTTAGCGGGGGGGCGCGAAGAGACCCAGTACTTC. Its protein product is CASSPLAGGREETQYF.